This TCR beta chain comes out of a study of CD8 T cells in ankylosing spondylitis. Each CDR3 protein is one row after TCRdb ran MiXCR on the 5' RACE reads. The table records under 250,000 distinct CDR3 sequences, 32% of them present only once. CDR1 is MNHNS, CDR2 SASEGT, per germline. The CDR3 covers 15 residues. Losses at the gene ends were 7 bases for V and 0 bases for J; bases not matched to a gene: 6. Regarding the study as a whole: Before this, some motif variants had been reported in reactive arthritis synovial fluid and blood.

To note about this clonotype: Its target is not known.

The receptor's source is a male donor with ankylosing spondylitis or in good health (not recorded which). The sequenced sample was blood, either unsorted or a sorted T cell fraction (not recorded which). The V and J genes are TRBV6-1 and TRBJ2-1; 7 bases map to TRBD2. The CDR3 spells CASTAGGSSYNEQFF. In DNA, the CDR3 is TGTGCCAGCACGGCCGGGGGGAGCTCCTACAATGAGCAGTTCTTC.